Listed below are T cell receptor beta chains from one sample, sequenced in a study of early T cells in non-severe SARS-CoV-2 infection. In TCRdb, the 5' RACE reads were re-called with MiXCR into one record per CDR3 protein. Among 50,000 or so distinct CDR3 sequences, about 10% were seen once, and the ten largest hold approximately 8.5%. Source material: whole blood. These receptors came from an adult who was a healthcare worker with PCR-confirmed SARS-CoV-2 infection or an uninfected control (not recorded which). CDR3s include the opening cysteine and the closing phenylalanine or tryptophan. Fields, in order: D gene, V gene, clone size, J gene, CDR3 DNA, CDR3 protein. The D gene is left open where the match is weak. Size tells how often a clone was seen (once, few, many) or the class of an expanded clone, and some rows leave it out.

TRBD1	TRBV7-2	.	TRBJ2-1	TGTGCCAGCAGCTTACCGGGACAGTACAATGAGCAGTTCTTC	CASSLPGQYNEQFF
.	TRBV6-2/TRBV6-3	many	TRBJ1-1	TGTGCCAGCAGTTCCCTCACGGGAGGGTCTCACCGTCCGGCTGAAGCTTTCTTT	CASSSLTGGSHRPAEAFF
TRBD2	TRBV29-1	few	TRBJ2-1	TGCAGCGAAATTAGCGGGAGCTCCTACAATGAGCAGTTCTTC	CSEISGSSYNEQFF
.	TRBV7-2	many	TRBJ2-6	TGTGCCAGCAGTACCGACGGGGCCTCTGGGGCCAACGTCCTGACTTTC	CASSTDGASGANVLTF
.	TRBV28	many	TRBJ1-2	TGTGCCAGCAGTATCGGACACCGCGGCTACACCTTC	CASSIGHRGYTF
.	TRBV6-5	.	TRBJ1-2	TGTGCCAGCAGTTACTCGGCCGACAGCACCTATGGCTACACCTTC	CASSYSADSTYGYTF
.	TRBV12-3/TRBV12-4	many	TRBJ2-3	TGTGCCAGCGTTTCCCCTCCGAACGGGGGAACAGATACGCAGTATTTT	CASVSPPNGGTDTQYF
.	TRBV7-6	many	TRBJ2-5	TGTGCCAGCAGCTTAGGCGGGGGCCTCCAAGAGACCCAGTACTTC	CASSLGGGLQETQYF
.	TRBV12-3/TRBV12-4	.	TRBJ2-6	TGTGCCAGCAGGTCCACAGGGACTGGGGCCAACGTCCTGACTTTC	CASRSTGTGANVLTF
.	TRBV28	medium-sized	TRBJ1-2	TGTGCCAGCAGTGGCGCACAGCTACAATATTATTATGGCTACACCTTC	CASSGAQLQYYYGYTF
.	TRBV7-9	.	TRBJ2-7	TGTGCCAGCAGCCGAGGGCGACAGGAGGGATACGAGCAGTACTTC	CASSRGRQEGYEQYF
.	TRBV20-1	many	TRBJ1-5	TGCAGTGCGGAACAGGTGTGGGGCAATCAGCCCCAGCATTTT	CSAEQVWGNQPQHF
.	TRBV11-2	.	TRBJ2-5	TGTGCCAGCAGCCGTTTTAGGGGGGGGCCAGAGACCCAGTACTTC	CASSRFRGGPETQYF
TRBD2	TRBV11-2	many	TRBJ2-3	TGTGCCAGCAGTCGAGAGCGGGGGGGTTCAGATACGCAGTATTTT	CASSRERGGSDTQYF
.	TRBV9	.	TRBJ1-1	TGTGCCAGCAGCGCCCATTCGACGGTGAACACTGAAGCTTTCTTT	CASSAHSTVNTEAFF
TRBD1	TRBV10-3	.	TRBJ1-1	TGTGCCACCGGACAGGGAAGGGGAACTGAAGCTTTCTTT	CATGQGRGTEAFF
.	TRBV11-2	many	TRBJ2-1	TGTGCCAGCAGCTTAGATATATACAGTCACAATGAGCAGTTCTTC	CASSLDIYSHNEQFF
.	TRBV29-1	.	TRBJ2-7	TGCAGCGTTGTAGGGATCGGAGAGCAGTACTTC	CSVVGIGEQYF
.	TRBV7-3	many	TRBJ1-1	TGTGCCAGCAGCTTAACGGCAGGAAGAACTGAAGCTTTCTTT	CASSLTAGRTEAFF
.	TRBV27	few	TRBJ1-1	TGTGCCAGCAGTTTCGGGGATCGGACCACTGAAGCTTTCTTT	CASSFGDRTTEAFF
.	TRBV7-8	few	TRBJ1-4	TGTGCCAGCAGCGCCAGGACGGAGAGAAATGAAAAACTGTTTTTT	CASSARTERNEKLFF
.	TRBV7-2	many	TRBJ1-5	TGTGCCAGCAGCTTAGGGGCAGGGGGCAATCAGCCCCAGCATTTT	CASSLGAGGNQPQHF
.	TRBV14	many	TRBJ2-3	TGTGCCAGCCGAAAAGAGTGGGAAGATACGCAGTATTTT	CASRKEWEDTQYF
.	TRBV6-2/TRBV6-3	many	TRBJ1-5	TGTGCCAGCAGTTACGATGTTGGGGACATTCAGCCCCAGCATTTT	CASSYDVGDIQPQHF
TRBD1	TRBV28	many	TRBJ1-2	TGTGCCAGCATTTCGACCGGGACAGGGAATGGCTACACCTTC	CASISTGTGNGYTF
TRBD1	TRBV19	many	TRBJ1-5	TGTGCCAGTAGTCTAGGACAGGGTGGCAATCAGCCCCAGCATTTT	CASSLGQGGNQPQHF
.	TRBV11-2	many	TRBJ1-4	TGTGCCAGCAGCTTATCCCGAAGTAGTGAAAAACTGTTTTTT	CASSLSRSSEKLFF
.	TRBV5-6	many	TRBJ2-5	TGTGCCAGCAGCCCGGGGGGCGGAGAGACCCAGTACTTC	CASSPGGGETQYF
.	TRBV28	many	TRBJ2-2	TGTGCCAGCGGGGGGTGGCGGCCCAACACCGGGGAGCTGTTTTTT	CASGGWRPNTGELFF
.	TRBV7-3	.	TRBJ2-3	TGTGCCAGCAGCTTAACTGGGATAACAGATACGCAGTATTTT	CASSLTGITDTQYF
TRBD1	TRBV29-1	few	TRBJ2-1	TGCAGCGGGATAGGGGACAGCGTTTTCTCCTACAATGAGCAGTTCTTC	CSGIGDSVFSYNEQFF
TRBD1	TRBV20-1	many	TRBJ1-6	TGCAGTGCTACCGGGACAGGGGGAAATTCACCCCTCCACTTT	CSATGTGGNSPLHF
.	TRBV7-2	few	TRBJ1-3	TGTGCCAGCAGCATAGGTGTGGGAAACACCATATATTTT	CASSIGVGNTIYF
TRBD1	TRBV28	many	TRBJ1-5	TGTGCCAGCAGTTTGGACAGGAGTGATCAGCCCCAGCATTTT	CASSLDRSDQPQHF
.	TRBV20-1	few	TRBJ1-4	TGCAGTGCAAGGGGAGGGCTTAGGGAAAAACTGTTTTTT	CSARGGLREKLFF
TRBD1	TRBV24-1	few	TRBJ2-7	TGTGCCACCAGTGATCCAGGGACAGGGGACCACGAGCAGTACTTC	CATSDPGTGDHEQYF
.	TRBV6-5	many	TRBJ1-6	TGTGCCAGCAGTCGGACGGGGGTTATGAATTCACCCCTCCACTTT	CASSRTGVMNSPLHF
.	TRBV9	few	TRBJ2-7	TGTGCCAGCAGCGCCGGGACTTCCTCCTACGAGCAGTACTTC	CASSAGTSSYEQYF
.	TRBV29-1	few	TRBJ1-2	TGCAGCGTTGAAGAACCCAGGGCAAGTGGCTACACCTTC	CSVEEPRASGYTF
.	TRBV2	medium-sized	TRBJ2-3	TGTGCCAGCAGTGACATTTCAGGTCCAGATACGCAGTATTTT	CASSDISGPDTQYF
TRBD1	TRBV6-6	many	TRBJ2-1	TGTGCCAGCAGTTTGACAGGGTTGGATGAGCAGTTCTTC	CASSLTGLDEQFF
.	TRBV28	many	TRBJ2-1	TGTGCCAGCCGGGGCGGGTGGAATCGGTACAATGAGCAGTTCTTC	CASRGGWNRYNEQFF
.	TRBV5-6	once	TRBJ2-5	TGTGCCAGCAGCGACCATTCCAGGGAGACCCAGTACTTC	CASSDHSRETQYF
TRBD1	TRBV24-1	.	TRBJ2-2	TGTGCCACCAGTGGGCGAGAGGGGGCCCGAAGCACCGGGGAGCTGTTTTTT	CATSGREGARSTGELFF
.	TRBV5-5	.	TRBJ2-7	TGTGCCAGCAGCCTCCGGACGAACTACGAGCAGTACTTC	CASSLRTNYEQYF
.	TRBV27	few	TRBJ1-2	TGTGCCAGCAGTTACCCACCCGGACAGAACTACGCCTTC	CASSYPPGQNYAF
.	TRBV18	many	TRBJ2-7	TGTGCCAGCTCACCACCGGCTAACTCCTACGAGCAGTACTTC	CASSPPANSYEQYF
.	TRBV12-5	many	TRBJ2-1	TGTGCTAGTGGGTTCAGGGGGGGATCCTACAATGAGCAGTTCTTC	CASGFRGGSYNEQFF
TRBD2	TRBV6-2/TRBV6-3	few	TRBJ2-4	TGTGCCAGCAGTTGGGGGGTAGCGGGTATAAACTTAAACATTCAGTACTTC	CASSWGVAGINLNIQYF
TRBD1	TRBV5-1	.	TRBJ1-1	TGCGCCAGCAGCTTTCAGGGGGAGAACACTGAAGCTTTCTTT	CASSFQGENTEAFF
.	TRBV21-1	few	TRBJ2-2	TGTGCCAGCAGCAAATCACAGGGGGACACCGGGGAGCTGTTTTTT	CASSKSQGDTGELFF
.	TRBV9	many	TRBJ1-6	TGTGCCAGCAGCGAATCGACAGCCGATAATTCACCCCTCCACTTT	CASSESTADNSPLHF
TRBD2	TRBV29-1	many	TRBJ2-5	TGCAGCGCTATAGGACAGCGGGGGTACCAAGAGACCCAGTACTTC	CSAIGQRGYQETQYF